These 16 T cell receptor beta chains share one sample of origin, sequenced in a study of post-analysis software for immune sequencing data. Carried by the TCR beta cDNA libraries were unique molecular identifiers. TCRdb re-called the PCR reads with MiXCR, one entry per CDR3 protein. The table records 750,000 to 950,000 distinct CDR3 sequences, 53% of them present only once. Study results and caveats: Patients carried five TRBV segments more frequently than controls did, and TRBV5-6, TRBV5-1 and TRBV20-1 were among them.

The antigens for these receptors are not known. Specimen: blood. The receptors shown here come from a girl between 10 and 17 years old with multiple sclerosis.

V and J are TRBV5-1 and TRBJ2-7; D could derive from TRBD1 or TRBD2 (5 bases each). The CDR3 contains 15 residues. The V gene lost 0 bases and the J gene lost 5 bases, with 15 bases spanning the gap. Germline CDR1 and CDR2: SGHRS and YFSETQ. The CDR3 DNA sequence: TGCGCCAGCAGCTTGGCAGGGAGTGCTGGTCACGAGCAGTACTTC. This translates into CASSLAGSAGHEQYF. The full variable domain, its missing parts supplied by reference TRBV5-1 and TRBJ2-7, is KAGVTQTPRYLIKTRGQQVTLSCSPISGHRSVSWYQQTPGQGLQFLFEYFSETQRNKGNFPGRFSGRQFSNSRSEMNVSTLELGDSALYLCASSLAGSAGHEQYFGPGTRLTVT.

CDR3 in DNA: TGTGCCAGCAGTTACTACGGAGCACCATGGTCGTTTTTT. It is translated as CASSYYGAPWSFF. V and J are TRBV6-6 and TRBJ1-4; unclear D gene. Germline CDR1 and CDR2: MNHNY and SVGAGI (reference sequence). The CDR3 has 13 residues. V was cut by 1 base and J by 16 bases, with 16 bases left in between.

The V gene is TRBV6-5, the J gene TRBJ2-7; the match to TRBD1 covers 8 bases. Trimming removed 6 bases from V and 2 bases from J; junction bases left unmatched: 9. The CDR3 has 15 amino acids. CDR1 is MNHEY and CDR2 is SVGAGI in the germline V gene. The CDR3 DNA follows: TGTGCCAGCAGATTCCTGGACAGGGATGCCTACGAGCAGTACTTC. Translated, it gives CASRFLDRDAYEQYF.

The CDR3 sequence: CASSLTLADNEQFF. The DNA for the CDR3 is TGTGCCAGCAGCTTAACACTAGCGGACAATGAGCAGTTCTTC. The chain has TRBV7-9 and TRBJ2-1; 8 nucleotides line up with TRBD2. The V and J ends lost 2 bases and 5 bases, in that order; junction bases with no gene match: 2. CDR3 length: 14 amino acids. Germline values: CDR1 SEHNR, CDR2 FQNEAQ (reference sequence).

This sequence joins TRBV29-1 and TRBJ2-1; 7 bases agree with TRBD2. The CDR3 covers 14 residues. CDR1 and CDR2 from the germline V gene are SQVTM and ANQGSEA. The V gene end was trimmed by 4 bases and the J gene end by 0 bases; junction bases not matched to a gene: 3. The CDR3 protein is CSVGRGSSYNEQFF. The CDR3 DNA is TGCAGCGTTGGGCGGGGGAGCTCCTACAATGAGCAGTTCTTC.

This rearrangement joins TRBV20-1 to TRBJ2-3, with 9 positions matching TRBD2. CDR1 is DFQATT and CDR2 is SNEGSKA in the germline V gene (reference sequence). Germline trimming cut 2 bases from V and 6 bases from J; bases unmatched to any gene: 9. This CDR3 is built from 15 residues. This chain's CDR3 is CSARFVSGGSDTQYF. In nucleotides, the CDR3 is TGCAGTGCTAGATTTGTTAGCGGGGGATCCGATACGCAGTATTTT.

The V call is TRBV20-1, the J call TRBJ2-1; possible D gene TRBD1, 7 bases. Trimming cost V 4 bases and J 6 bases, with 13 bases left between them. This CDR3 region has 13 residues. CDR1 is DFQATT, CDR2 SNEGSKA, per germline (reference sequence). CDR3 DNA sequence: TGCAGTGCTACGACAGGGAGGCTCAATGAGCAGTTCTTC. Translation: CSATTGRLNEQFF.

The V call is TRBV4-1, the J call TRBJ2-3; D is perhaps TRBD2 (6 bases). Deletions cut 4 bases from V and 14 bases from J, with 19 bases between. Germline-derived CDR1 and CDR2 are MGHRA and YSYEKL. The CDR3 consists of 13 residues. CDR3 nucleotides: TGCGCCAGCAGCCCAGCCGACGGTCCCGGGAGGTATTTT. It encodes CASSPADGPGRYF.

J is TRBJ2-1 and V is TRBV25-1; unclear D gene. Germline CDR1 MGHDK, CDR2 SYGVNS. There are 15 residues in the CDR3. With 5 bases removed from V and 0 bases from J, the gap between germline ends came to 11 bases. The CDR3 nucleotides read TGTGCCAGCAGTAGAGCGATCGTCTCCTACAATGAGCAGTTCTTC. This gives the protein CASSRAIVSYNEQFF.

This chain uses TRBV27 with TRBJ2-5, with 7 bases fitting TRBD1. The CDR3 sequence is 16 residues long. The junction had 4 bases not matched to a gene; V was cut back by 0 bases and J by 0 bases. Germline V gives CDR1 MNHEY, CDR2 SMNVEV (reference sequence). The CDR3 region is CASSLSRQGNQETQYF. The CDR3 DNA reads as TGTGCCAGCAGTTTATCAAGACAGGGAAACCAAGAGACCCAGTACTTC.

This chain uses TRBV29-1 with TRBJ2-1; tentative D call: TRBD2 (7 bases). Germline loops: CDR1 SQVTM, CDR2 ANQGSEA. The ends were cut back, 4 bases at V and 4 bases at J, with 17 bases in the middle. The CDR3 spans 15 residues. The CDR3 nucleotides are TGCAGCGTTGTGGGGGGGGCAGGCGCTTACAATGAGCAGTTCTTC. It codes for CSVVGGAGAYNEQFF.

This clonotype was counted only a few times. The gene calls are TRBV5-5 and TRBJ2-7, with D perhaps TRBD1 or TRBD2 (5 bases each). The ends were cut back, 4 bases at V and 6 bases at J, with 11 bases in the middle. Germline V gene data show CDR1 as SGHKS and CDR2 as YYEKEE (reference sequence). The CDR3 has 12 amino acids. In nucleotides, the CDR3 is TGTGCCAGCAGCCTGCAGGGAGCCGAGCAGTACTTC. Amino acid sequence: CASSLQGAEQYF. The whole variable domain, filled in from reference TRBV5-5 and TRBJ2-7, reads DAGVTQSPTHLIKTRGQQVTLRCSPISGHKSVSWYQQVLGQGPQFIFQYYEKEERGRGNFPDRFSARQFPNYSSELNVNALLLGDSALYLCASSLQGAEQYFGPGTRLTVT.

J is TRBJ2-3 and V is TRBV7-2; 10 bases align to TRBD2. V dropped 4 bases and J dropped 4; count of bases not matched to a gene: 14. The CDR3 runs to 18 residues. In germline, CDR1 is SGHTA, CDR2 FQGNSA. The DNA of the CDR3 is TGTGCCAGCAGCTATCACCTATCCTTAGCGGGAGGCCCAGATACGCAGTATTTT. This translates into CASSYHLSLAGGPDTQYF.

V usage is TRBV7-3 and J usage is TRBJ2-6; the D gene is possibly TRBD1 (5 bases). The germline V gene encodes CDR1 SGHTA and CDR2 FQGTGA. The CDR3 covers 17 residues. Trimming pared 5 bases from V and 3 bases from J, leaving 17 bases between. The DNA for the CDR3 is TGTGCCAGCAGCCCCACCAAGGGGTCGTTTGGGGCCAACGTCCTGACTTTC. Its protein product is CASSPTKGSFGANVLTF.

The chain uses TRBV5-5 and TRBJ2-3; no definite D call. V lost 0 bases and J 0 bases, leaving 14 bases between the germline ends. The CDR3 has 17 amino acids. CDR1 is SGHKS, CDR2 YYEKEE, per germline (reference sequence). The CDR3 loop is CASSLGSRSLSTDTQYF. DNA for the CDR3: TGTGCCAGCAGCTTGGGTTCGCGTAGCCTCAGCACAGATACGCAGTATTTT.

This clonotype has a handful of counts. In DNA, the CDR3 is TGTGCCAGCAGCGTAGATTGGGACCCAGCTTCGGTTGAGCAGTTCTTC. Amino acid sequence: CASSVDWDPASVEQFF. This chain connects TRBV9 to TRBJ2-1; D may match TRBD1 or TRBD2 (5 bases each). Germline V gives CDR1 SGDLS, CDR2 YYNGEE. The V and J ends lost 0 bases and 9 bases respectively, with 19 bases between them. The CDR3 runs 16 residues.